Following are 23 T cell receptor beta chains from one sample sequenced in a study of blood T cell repertoires in COVID-19. Using immunoSEQ multiplex PCR, the repertoire was profiled, and TCRdb retains in-frame clones only, with some absent. The sample includes 250,000 to 350,000 clones, around 88% seen only once; the top ten take about 1.6%. Sequenced: peripheral blood. Source of these receptors: a woman aged 50 to 60 with acute or convalescent COVID-19.

The gene calls are TRBV28 and TRBJ2-1; possibly TRBD1 for D (8 bases). This CDR3 is 14 amino acids long. V was clipped by 4 bases and J by 7 bases, with 14 bases between them. Germline V gives CDR1 MDHEN, CDR2 SYDVKM. CDR3 region: CASSSGGGGNEQFF. In DNA form, the CDR3 reads TGTGCCAGCAGTTCAGGGGGCGGGGGAAATGAGCAGTTCTTC.

The genes are TRBV28 and TRBJ2-7; 11 positions match TRBD2. Germline V lookup: CDR1 MDHEN, CDR2 SYDVKM. J lost 2 bases, V lost 8 bases, and 20 bases had no gene match. The CDR3 covers 19 residues. Here the CDR3 reads CASPPSPERGSGRAYEQYF. In nucleotides, the CDR3 is TGTGCCAGCCCCCCCTCTCCGGAGAGGGGTAGCGGGAGGGCCTACGAGCAGTACTTC.

The rearrangement joins TRBV27 to TRBJ2-1; weak D call: TRBD2 (5 bases). Trimming left V 2 bases short and J 4 bases short, with 12 bases between. The CDR3 is 15 amino acids. CDR1 and CDR2 (germline): MNHEY, SMNVEV (reference sequence). The CDR3 spells CASSLGLGVYNEQFF. The CDR3, as DNA: TGTGCCAGCAGTTTAGGCCTGGGAGTATACAATGAGCAGTTCTTC.

This clone has only a few counts. The rearrangement joins TRBV28 to TRBJ1-4; D uncertain. V gave up 3 bases and J gave up 3 bases, with 5 bases separating them. Germline values: CDR1 MDHEN, CDR2 SYDVKM. The CDR3 contains 13 residues. The CDR3 here is CASSLRSNEKLFF. The CDR3 DNA reads TGTGCCAGCAGTTTGAGATCTAATGAAAAACTGTTTTTT.

The J gene is TRBJ1-1, the V gene TRBV30; 8 bases agree with TRBD1. This CDR3 region has 16 residues. The V segment lost 0 bases and the J segment 6 bases; nucleotides outside the gene matches: 12. In germline, CDR1 is GTSNPN, CDR2 SVGIG (reference sequence). The CDR3 protein is CAWSVRGRGRKAEAFF. The CDR3 coding sequence is TGTGCCTGGAGTGTTCGGGGCAGGGGGCGGAAGGCTGAAGCTTTCTTT. Complete variable domain (other parts from reference TRBV30 and TRBJ1-1): SQTIHQWPATLVQPVGSPLSLECTVEGTSNPNLYWYRQAAGRGLQLLFYSVGIGQISSEVPQNLSASRPQDRQFILSSKKLLLSDSGFYLCAWSVRGRGRKAEAFFGQGTRLTVV.

The chain uses TRBV7-9 and TRBJ2-3; weak D call: TRBD1 (6 bases). The CDR3 loop spans 12 amino acids. Trimming took off 1 base at V and 11 bases at J, with 10 bases between the two ends. Germline-derived CDR1 and CDR2 are SEHNR and FQNEAQ (reference sequence). CDR3 bases: TGTGCCAGCAGCTTAGATGTAGGGGGGCAGTATTTT. It codes for CASSLDVGGQYF.

The table lists this clone with a count of one. Germline is not matched at one junction end, which may reflect a read error. This sequence joins TRBV18 and TRBJ2-7; possible D gene TRBD1, 5 bases. The V gene's germline CDR1 is KGHSH and CDR2 LQKENI. The CDR3 length is 15 residues. The CDR3 loop is CASSPRQPEVDEQYF. The CDR3 DNA follows: TGTGCCAGCTCCCCACGACAGCCTGAGGTCGACGAGCAGTACTTC. Together with reference TRBV18 and TRBJ2-7, the CDR3 gives the full variable domain: NAGVMQNPRHLVRRRGQEARLRCSPMKGHSHVYWYRQLPEEGLKFMVYLQKENIIDESGMPKERFSAEFPKEGPSILRIQQVVRGDSAAYFCASSPRQPEVDEQYFGPGTRLTVT.

J is TRBJ2-7 and V is TRBV7-6; 8 bases fit TRBD2. V gave up 5 bases and J gave up 5 bases; unmatched junction bases: 11. Germline CDR1 reads SGHVS; CDR2 reads FNYEAQ. This CDR3 spans 15 amino acids. CDR3 residues: CASSPAGGAGNEQYF. The CDR3 DNA reads as TGTGCCAGCAGCCCCGCCGGGGGGGCTGGGAACGAGCAGTACTTC.

This clone was detected only once. V and J are TRBV2 and TRBJ2-1; D perhaps matches TRBD1 (6 bases). This CDR3 region has 15 residues. Trimming took off 6 bases at V and 2 bases at J, with 14 bases between the two ends. Germline V lookup: CDR1 SNHLY, CDR2 FYNNEI. The CDR3 spells CASRERGIAYNEQFF. The CDR3 DNA is TGTGCCAGCAGGGAAAGGGGGATAGCCTACAATGAGCAGTTCTTC.

This clone was detected once. This chain links TRBV18 with TRBJ1-3; D not resolved. V lost 6 bases and J lost 2, with 8 bases in between. CDR1 KGHSH and CDR2 LQKENI come from the germline V gene. The CDR3 has 13 residues. CDR3 sequence: CASSWAPGNTIYF. In nucleotides, the CDR3 is TGTGCCAGCTCTTGGGCGCCTGGAAACACCATATATTTT.

This chain joins TRBV7-9 and TRBJ2-6, with 9 bases identical to TRBD2. Germline V gene sequence: CDR1 SEHNR, CDR2 FQNEAQ (reference sequence). The CDR3 totals 17 residues. The J segment lost 1 base and the V segment lost 5 bases, leaving 6 bases of the junction unmatched. CDR3 in amino acids: CASSLGLAGSGANVLTF. The CDR3 DNA is TGTGCCAGCAGCCTGGGACTAGCTGGATCTGGGGCCAACGTCCTGACTTTC.

J is TRBJ2-2 and V is TRBV9; D is undetermined. Germline assignment: CDR1 SGDLS and CDR2 YYNGEE. The CDR3 spans 13 residues. V lost 2 bases and J 0 bases, leaving 2 bases between the germline ends. The CDR3 is CASSVTNTGELFF. The CDR3 coding sequence is TGTGCCAGCAGCGTTACGAACACCGGGGAGCTGTTTTTT. Variable domain in full (rest from reference TRBV9 and TRBJ2-2): DSGVTQTPKHLITATGQRVTLRCSPRSGDLSVYWYQQSLDQGLQFLIQYYNGEERAKGNILERFSAQQFPDLHSELNLSSLELGDSALYFCASSVTNTGELFFGEGSRLTVL.

The chain joins TRBV2 to TRBJ2-7, with 9 positions matching TRBD1. CDR3 length equals 11 residues. Germline CDR1 is SNHLY and CDR2 is FYNNEI. V lost 8 bases to trimming and J lost 10 bases; unmatched junction nucleotides: 6. As DNA, the CDR3 is TGTGCCAGCCCCGGACAGGGGAAACAGTACTTC. Translation: CASPGQGKQYF.

This clone has just one count. The V and J genes are TRBV25-1 and TRBJ2-3; weak D call: TRBD2 (5 bases). The CDR3 has 12 residues. V was shortened by 7 bases and J by 4 bases, with 9 bases between the two germline ends. The germline CDR1 and CDR2 sequences are MGHDK and SYGVNS. The CDR3 region is CASTGVADTQYF. As DNA, the CDR3 is TGTGCCAGCACCGGGGTGGCAGATACGCAGTATTTT.

This chain uses TRBV28 with TRBJ1-3, with 7 bases lining up with TRBD1. The V segment lost 6 bases and the J segment 4 bases; nucleotides outside the gene matches: 3. The CDR3 is 13 residues long. Germline lookup yields CDR1 MDHEN and CDR2 SYDVKM. The CDR3 nucleotides read TGTGCCAGCAGGAGGGGACAGGGAAACACCATATATTTT. This translates into CASRRGQGNTIYF.

In this sample, this clone turned up once. J is TRBJ1-4 and V is TRBV6-6; D ambiguous. V dropped 8 bases and J dropped 4 bases, with 11 bases sitting between them. CDR3 size: 13 residues. Looked up from germline, CDR1 is MNHNY and CDR2 is SVGAGI (reference sequence). CDR3 in amino acids: CASRGGNNEKLFF. The CDR3 bases are TGTGCCAGCCGGGGAGGGAATAATGAAAAACTGTTTTTT.

The V and J genes are TRBV28 and TRBJ2-1; maybe TRBD2 (6 bases). There are 18 residues in the CDR3. Deletions cut 4 bases from V and 4 bases from J, with 23 bases between. Germline V CDR1 and CDR2: MDHEN, SYDVKM. The DNA of the CDR3 is TGTGCCAGCAGTTCTTGGTGGAAGACGGGAGTATTATACAATGAGCAGTTCTTC. Residues: CASSSWWKTGVLYNEQFF.

CDR3 sequence (DNA): TGTGCCAGCAGCTCGGACAGGGGGCTAGGTGAAAAACTGTTTTTT. Translated, it gives CASSSDRGLGEKLFF. The rearrangement links TRBV7-9 to TRBJ1-4, with 11 bases that match TRBD1. Trimming removed 4 bases from V and 7 bases from J; junction bases left unmatched: 5. CDR3 size: 15 residues. Germline CDR1 and CDR2: SEHNR and FQNEAQ (reference sequence).

This clone was seen a handful of times. This rearrangement joins TRBV24-1 to TRBJ1-5; 9 nucleotides match TRBD1. CDR3 length equals 16 residues. The germline V gene has CDR1 KGHDR and CDR2 SFDVKD. J lost 7 bases, V lost 3 bases, and 9 bases had no gene match. CDR3 protein: CATSDRDRGSDQPQHF. CDR3 in DNA: TGTGCCACCAGTGATCGTGACAGGGGGAGTGACCAGCCCCAGCATTTT.

CDR3 DNA sequence: TGCAGCGTTGAAGAAGGCCAGGGTAGCTCCTACAATGAGCAGTTCTTC. It codes for CSVEEGQGSSYNEQFF. V usage is TRBV29-1 and J usage is TRBJ2-1; D is possibly TRBD1 (5 bases). Germline CDR1 is SQVTM and CDR2 is ANQGSEA. This CDR3 comprises 16 residues. Trimming pared 0 bases from V and 0 bases from J, leaving 12 bases between.

The genes are TRBV18 and TRBJ1-1; D remains unclear. The V gene lost 3 bases and the J gene lost 4 bases, with 12 bases spanning the gap. Germline CDR1 KGHSH, CDR2 LQKENI. The CDR3 covers 14 residues. The CDR3 DNA sequence: TGTGCCAGCTCACCGTCATATCGGGGCACTGAAGCTTTCTTT. Encoded protein: CASSPSYRGTEAFF.

The V call is TRBV5-4, the J call TRBJ2-7; a possible D gene is TRBD1 (5 bases). This CDR3 has 15 amino acids. Trimming removed 4 bases from V and 5 bases from J, with 19 bases in between. Germline CDR1 is SGHNT and CDR2 is YYREEE (reference sequence). The CDR3 is CASSLGAGMLNEQYF. The CDR3 nucleotides are TGTGCCAGCAGCCTGGGCGCAGGGATGTTAAACGAGCAGTACTTC. Together with reference TRBV5-4 and TRBJ2-7, the CDR3 gives the full variable domain: ETGVTQSPTHLIKTRGQQVTLRCSSQSGHNTVSWYQQALGQGPQFIFQYYREEENGRGNFPPRFSGLQFPNYSSELNVNALELDDSALYLCASSLGAGMLNEQYFGPGTRLTVT.

CDR3 in DNA: TGTGCCAGCAGGGGCACCGGGACAGCCTATGGCTACACCTTC. It yields the protein CASRGTGTAYGYTF. This sequence joins TRBV2 and TRBJ1-2; 7 nucleotides match TRBD1. CDR3 size: 14 residues. Germline values: CDR1 SNHLY, CDR2 FYNNEI. V trimming: 6 bases; J trimming: 4 bases; junction bases outside the gene matches: 8.